This T cell receptor (beta chain) was recovered during a study of T cell repertoires in cytomegalovirus infection. Via MiXCR, TCRdb re-called the reads, giving one row per CDR3 protein. Among hundreds of thousands of distinct CDR3 sequences listed, approximately 30% were seen once. CDR3 size: 10 residues. Germline CDR1 reads MNHNS; CDR2 reads SASEGT. V shed 8 bases and J shed 6 bases, with 8 bases lying between them. Regarding this clonotype: Its cognate antigen is unknown.

The receptor was isolated from a human donor in good health (CMV status not recorded). Some clones in this sample may be carry-over from other donors' samples. The V gene is TRBV6-1, the J gene TRBJ2-7, with D tentatively TRBD2 (6 bases). Sequenced material: cultured CD8+ T cells from PBMCs, taken from culture after CMV antigen stimulation. This CDR3 reads CASRDSEQYF. CDR3 DNA: TGTGCCAGCCGGGACTCCGAGCAGTACTTC.